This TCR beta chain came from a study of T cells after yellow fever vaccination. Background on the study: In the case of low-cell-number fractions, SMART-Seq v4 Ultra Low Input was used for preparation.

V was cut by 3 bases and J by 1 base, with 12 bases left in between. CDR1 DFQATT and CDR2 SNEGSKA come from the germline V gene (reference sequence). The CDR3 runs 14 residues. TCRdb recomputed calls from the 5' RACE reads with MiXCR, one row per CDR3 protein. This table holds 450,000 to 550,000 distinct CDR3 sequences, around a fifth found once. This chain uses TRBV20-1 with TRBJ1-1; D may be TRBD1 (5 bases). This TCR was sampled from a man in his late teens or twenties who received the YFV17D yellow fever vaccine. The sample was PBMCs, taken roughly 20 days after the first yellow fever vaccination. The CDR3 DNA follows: TGCAGTGCTAGTCCGGGGGGGAGGAACACTGAAGCTTTCTTT. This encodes CSASPGGRNTEAFF.